This note documents a single TCR beta chain sequence. While infection was still active, Seattle patients were enrolled and then followed longitudinally. Source study methods: Reference gene primers were amplified, and this amplification served to estimate nucleated cell counts. Here immunoSEQ multiplex PCR was the method, and the copy in TCRdb shows in-frame clones only, minus some. D and trimming come from the DNA, and the V and J calls and clone size come from that table. Of fewer than 55,000 clones listed, about 81% are singletons. The CDR3 contains 14 residues. The germline V gene has CDR1 SEHNR and CDR2 FQNEAQ (reference sequence). Trimming cost V 0 bases and J 3 bases, with 7 bases left between them. This entry comes from a study of blood T cell repertoires in COVID-19. Study-level information: The United States, Italy and Spain provided the acute and convalescent COVID-19 samples. PBMCs, B-cell-depleted T cells, or T cells provided the cDNA or gDNA that made up the material.

J is TRBJ2-3 and V is TRBV7-9; unclear D gene. Source material: peripheral blood. This TCR was recovered from a woman of 80 years or more with COVID-19, enrolled during active disease. Here the CDR3 DNA reads TGTGCCAGCAGCTTAGCGACCGGGACAGATACGCAGTATTTT. Amino acid sequence: CASSLATGTDTQYF.